The present entry profiles one T cell receptor beta chain with its context. This clonotype was seen many times. What this receptor recognizes is not known. No base qualities exist here, and no much larger clone lies one base off it. The data derive from a study of T cells in Graves' hyperthyroidism and ophthalmopathy (dated by TCRdb to between 2019 and 2020). With regard to the full study: Peripheral blood was sampled at the time of initial diagnosis, prior to any treatment. To identify TCR V-J signatures that set the groups apart, the researchers used a discovery cohort of 100 patients, made up of 43 with Graves' ophthalmopathy and some 60 with stable Graves' hyperthyroidism. Whether ophthalmopathy could be predicted prospectively was tested in an independent validation cohort made up of approximately 19 hyperthyroidism patients plus 17 patients who later progressed to ophthalmopathy. The roughly 91 discovery patients were randomly split 7:3 into training and test sets. In addition, the study compared T-cell repertoires in thyroid tissue and in blood from roughly six Graves' hyperthyroidism patients. Following sampling, methimazole starting at 30 mg daily was given to hyperthyroidism patients, and high-dose intravenous methylprednisolone was given to ophthalmopathy patients. TCR Vbeta CDR3 sequencing of approximately 140 peripheral blood samples (around 45 ophthalmopathy, 75 to 80 hyperthyroidism and 17 progressor patients) is reported in the paper. General findings and caveats noted by the study authors: In validation, the model predicted progression to ophthalmopathy with around 71% sensitivity and over 72% specificity, a median of approximately 6.7 months before onset. A model built on a 13 V-J signature distinguished ophthalmopathy from stable hyperthyroidism, reaching about 89% sensitivity and around 81% specificity in cross-validation and 80%/75% in testing. Most expanded thyroid clonotypes (frequency above 0.001) were also detected in blood, a finding suggesting that blood repertoires may reflect thyroid immune responses. No statistical method was used to set the sample size in advance, and investigators knew the group allocation.

Hyperthyroidism patients were newly diagnosed, had a disease duration of under 2 months, and were aged 18 to 65 years. Exclusion was applied to patients with uncontrolled infections, other autoimmune diseases, pregnancy or lactation. Diagnoses relied on clinical symptoms, serum thyroxine and TRAb, thyroid ultrasound and orbital computed tomography. Blood from progressor patients was drawn when they were first diagnosed with hyperthyroidism, before any ophthalmopathy symptoms appeared. PBMCs were separated from roughly 10 ml of fresh peripheral blood using Ficoll-Paque density gradient centrifugation. Progressor patients were defined as those initially diagnosed with Graves' hyperthyroidism in whom ophthalmopathy developed during follow-up. Trizol reagent was used to extract total RNA, and RNA quality was then checked on an Agilent 2100 Bioanalyzer. TCR beta CDR3 regions were amplified from RNA transcripts. A first-round RT-PCR of the TCR CDR3 used the HTBI primer set with the Qiagen OneStep RT-PCR kit. The libraries were constructed in a second round of multiplex PCR and then size-selected and purified. Libraries were sequenced paired-end with 100 bp reads on an Illumina HiSeq2000. On the authors' methods: SOAPnuke was used to process the raw data, with reads discarded if the reads contained adapters or uncalled bases, had a mean Phred below 15, or lacked an exact constant-primer or identifier match. High-quality paired reads were merged with COPE v1.2.5, and unique nucleotide sequences were defined as clonotypes. Clonotypes were aligned to IMGT TRBV, TRBD and TRBJ reference segments using MiTCR v1.1. Only V-J combinations with frequency above 0.0001, covering 99.2% of repertoires, were analysed. A TCS score was defined as the ratio of F50 (clonal expansion) to E x V (chaos), with BLOSUM62-based TCRdist applied between CDR3 peptides within each V-J. Welch's t-statistics and random forest reduced some 510 V-J features to roughly 13, which were used in a naive Bayes classifier (R e1071). The raw public reads went through TCRdb reprocessing: fastp at Q25, MiXCR clone calling, in-frame beta chains kept. Each entry is one CDR3 protein sequence, shown with its most common DNA and genes. These V and J calls originate from TCRdb's pipeline instead of the authors' own analysis. Here the sample has 300,000 to 450,000 distinct CDR3 sequences; roughly 13% occur a single time. 20% of the sample is in the top ten clones.

V and J are truncated by 1 base and 2 bases respectively, leaving an intervening sequence of 8 bases. From its cysteine to its phenylalanine, the CDR3 spans 13 amino acids. Only the CDR3 region is kept as DNA, spanning 39 bases read in frame from base 1. The germline V gene supplies CDR1 SQVTM and CDR2 ANQGSEA. The TCR sequence derives from a man aged 30 to 45 with Graves' hyperthyroidism that later progressed to Graves' ophthalmopathy. The sequencing input was blood. The chain uses TRBV29-1 and TRBJ1-2; too little of a D gene remains to name it. The nucleotides are TGCAGCGTTGAAGTAGGCCGGAACTATGGCTACACCTTC. The translation is CSVEVGRNYGYTF.